This T cell receptor (beta chain) was recovered during a study of T-cell reconstitution after alpha-beta-depleted transplantation in children. Study outcomes and limitations: Where some patients showed high TCRbeta diversity at day 60, it came from recipient T cells and thymic progenitors that had survived. Several hundred graft clones that had expanded were reportedly the source of alpha-beta T cells about two months after transplant. Newly generated T cells supplied most T-cell counts and diversity one year post-transplant.

Concerning this clonotype: Its target is unknown.

The germline V gene encodes CDR1 MNHEY and CDR2 SMNVEV (reference sequence). The CDR3 covers 12 residues. Trimming removed 3 bases at V and 4 bases at J, with 5 bases between. The library targeted TCRbeta and was prepared with unique molecular identifiers. Via MiXCR, TCRdb re-called the PCR reads, giving one row per CDR3 protein. Of almost 600,000 distinct CDR3 sequences in the sample, roughly 27% were seen once. The sequenced sample was PBMCs, obtained before TCRalphabeta/CD19-depleted stem cell transplant. This chain connects TRBV27 to TRBJ2-3; D call uncertain. The clonotype comes from a boy younger than two with Wiskott-Aldrich syndrome, due to receive a stem cell transplant. This CDR3 reads CASSFPSDTQYF. Here the CDR3 DNA reads TGTGCCAGCAGTTTCCCATCAGATACGCAGTATTTT.